This TCR beta chain appears in the sequencing data of a study of blood T cell repertoires in COVID-19. The count of this clone is one. Participants came from some 23 US areas, aged roughly 18 to 95 years. Assignments of participants to cohorts depended upon their own reported clinical history. Germline V gene lookup returns CDR1 SGHTA and CDR2 FQGTGA. The V and J ends lost 5 bases and 8 bases respectively, with 9 bases between them. CDR3 length: 11 residues. Sequenced by immunoSEQ multiplex PCR; TCRdb stores in-frame clones only, minus some. The sample yields more than 250,000 clones, 70% to 90% seen once.

V is TRBV7-3 and J is TRBJ1-1; D is undetermined. Material for sequencing was PBMCs or T cells enriched from blood (not recorded which). This clonotype originated in a man aged 30 to 39 who had recovered from COVID-19. The CDR3 coding sequence is TGTGCCAGCAGCATCGGCAGGGAAGCTTTCTTT. Translation gives CASSIGREAFF.